Listed here are 12 T cell receptor beta chains from one sample, sequenced in a study of blood T cell repertoires in COVID-19. Assay: immunoSEQ multiplex PCR; the TCRdb copy retains only in-frame clones and omits some. The top ten hold around 6.4% of the sample, which has 60,000 to 75,000 clones, about four fifths seen once. Sequencing was performed on peripheral blood. All receptors derive from a woman between 50 and 59 years old with active or convalescent COVID-19.

The chain joins TRBV14 to TRBJ2-6, with D maybe TRBD1 (7 bases). The germline CDR1 and CDR2 sequences are SGHDN and FVKESK. The CDR3 covers 18 residues. The germline V and J ends were trimmed by 0 bases and 2 bases, with 14 bases remaining between them. In nucleotides, the CDR3 is TGTGCCAGCAGCCAAGACCGTCTCAGGGGGGCTGGGGCCAACGTCCTGACTTTC. This gives the protein CASSQDRLRGAGANVLTF.

The chain employs TRBV5-4 and TRBJ2-2; possibly TRBD1 for D (5 bases). Germline V gives CDR1 SGHNT, CDR2 YYREEE (reference sequence). Trimming removed 3 bases from V and 6 bases from J, with 12 bases in between. This CDR3 is 14 amino acids long. CDR3: CASSSDMLAGELFF. The DNA of the CDR3 is TGTGCCAGCAGCTCGGACATGTTGGCCGGGGAGCTGTTTTTT.

This rearrangement joins TRBV5-1 to TRBJ1-2; 7 bases align to TRBD1. V lost 4 bases and J lost 1; bases outside the gene matches: 4. CDR1 and CDR2 (germline): SGHRS, YFSETQ. The CDR3 contains 14 residues. The CDR3 bases are TGCGCCAGCAGCAGACAGGGTGATAACTATGGCTACACCTTC. Translated: CASSRQGDNYGYTF.

V is TRBV6-6 and J is TRBJ2-6; TRBD1 matches at 7 bases. J lost 2 bases, V lost 6 bases, and 4 bases had no gene match. Germline CDR1 MNHNY, CDR2 SVGAGI (reference sequence). This CDR3 is 15 amino acids long. DNA of the CDR3: TGTGCCAGCAGCCGAGGGACAGCTGGGGCCAACGTCCTGACTTTC. Translated, it gives CASSRGTAGANVLTF.

The gene calls are TRBV5-6 and TRBJ2-1, with a tentative D call TRBD1 (6 bases). V lost 3 bases to trimming and J lost 7 bases, with 11 bases between them. CDR3 length: 13 amino acids. Per germline, CDR1 SGHDT and CDR2 YYEEEE. The CDR3 reads CASSWSRGNEQFF. CDR3 bases: TGTGCCAGCAGCTGGTCCAGGGGTAATGAGCAGTTCTTC.

This CDR3 is CASSRGSGRGSSGYEQYF. The DNA for the CDR3 is TGTGCCAGCAGTCGCGGGAGCGGGAGAGGGTCTTCCGGCTACGAGCAGTACTTC. The genes are TRBV5-4 and TRBJ2-7; 8 bases map to TRBD2. With V trimmed by 5 bases and J by 3 bases, 19 bases remained unmatched. The CDR3 contains 18 residues. Germline V lookup: CDR1 SGHNT, CDR2 YYREEE (reference sequence).

The chain carries TRBV5-1 and TRBJ2-7; 7 bases map to TRBD1. The CDR3 extends over 15 amino acids. With V trimmed by 0 bases and J by 2 bases, 5 bases remained unmatched. Per germline, CDR1 SGHRS and CDR2 YFSETQ. The DNA of the CDR3 is TGCGCCAGCAGCTTGGGGGGACAGCCTACCTACGAGCAGTACTTC. It is translated as CASSLGGQPTYEQYF. Together with reference TRBV5-1 and TRBJ2-7, the CDR3 gives the full variable domain: KAGVTQTPRYLIKTRGQQVTLSCSPISGHRSVSWYQQTPGQGLQFLFEYFSETQRNKGNFPGRFSGRQFSNSRSEMNVSTLELGDSALYLCASSLGGQPTYEQYFGPGTRLTVT.

The rearrangement joins TRBV11-3 to TRBJ1-2; 10 bases map to TRBD1. CDR1 and CDR2 from the germline V gene are SGHNT and YENEEA. After removal of 10 bases from V and 4 bases from J, the junction contained 9 bases not matched to a gene. The CDR3 covers 14 residues. In DNA, the CDR3 is TGTGCCAAGCGGACAGGGGGGTTTAGCTATGGCTACACCTTC. It yields the protein CAKRTGGFSYGYTF.

The chain combines TRBV7-2 with TRBJ2-5; D gene ambiguous. CDR1 and CDR2 (germline): SGHTA, FQGNSA. V was cut by 3 bases and J by 5 bases, with 13 bases left in between. The CDR3 has 14 amino acids. The CDR3 is CASSFDPSAETQYF. CDR3 nucleotide sequence: TGTGCCAGCAGCTTCGATCCAAGCGCGGAGACCCAGTACTTC.

This clone was recorded once. The chain employs TRBV5-5 and TRBJ1-1; the match to TRBD1 covers 7 bases. The CDR3 is 17 amino acids. Germline V CDR1 and CDR2: SGHKS, YYEKEE (reference sequence). With 4 bases clipped from V and 0 bases from J, the junction kept 12 bases outside the gene matches. The CDR3 DNA reads TGTGCCAGCAGCCAGGGGGTAGGGGGCTATATGAACACTGAAGCTTTCTTT. Translating gives CASSQGVGGYMNTEAFF.

V and J are TRBV24-1 and TRBJ2-7; tentatively, D is TRBD2 (6 bases). Trimming cost V 5 bases and J 4 bases, with 20 bases left between them. This CDR3 has 16 amino acids. Germline CDR1 is KGHDR and CDR2 is SFDVKD. The CDR3 here is CATSGWSGTGVYEQYF. DNA for the CDR3: TGTGCCACCAGTGGTTGGTCCGGAACGGGAGTTTACGAGCAGTACTTC.

The V gene is TRBV7-2, the J gene TRBJ2-1; TRBD2 matches 7 bases. The CDR3 runs to 18 residues. Germline CDR1 SGHTA, CDR2 FQGNSA. Germline trimming cut 5 bases from V and 8 bases from J; bases unmatched to any gene: 21. The CDR3 coding sequence is TGTGCCAGCAGCCCCCGGGGCGGGAGTACCCTACGCCACCATGAGCAGTTCTTC. Translation: CASSPRGGSTLRHHEQFF.